This T cell receptor (beta chain) was identified during a study of shared clonotypes between healthy human individuals. At the deep level, the assay was run. It was around 320 ng DNA, 25,000 to 35,000 T cell genomes, that went into each replicate PCR of unsorted PBMC. Clones were read by immunoSEQ multiplex PCR, and TCRdb kept only the in-frame ones, dropping some. The table includes fewer than 550,000 clones, about 80% detected once. This CDR3 is built from 15 residues. Looked up from germline, CDR1 is SGDLS and CDR2 is YYNGEE. Trimming took 10 bases from V and 3 from J, leaving 23 bases between them. Worth noting for this clone: Its antigen is as yet unknown.

Among the donors, all were Caucasian adults who lived in Nashville, Tennessee. Notes on the study in general: The diversity represented, both genetic and in exposure history, was limited by few donors.

This chain joins TRBV9 and TRBJ2-7; D is undetermined. The TCR originated in a middle-aged woman in good health. Some clones in this sample may be carry-over from other donors' samples. Source material: PBMCs. The CDR3 bases are TGTGCCTCGCCTGCCAAAGGACCACAATTCTACGAGCAGTACTTC. This translates into CASPAKGPQFYEQYF.